These 28 T cell receptor beta chains originate from one sample sequenced in a study of blood T cell repertoires in COVID-19. Sequencing used immunoSEQ multiplex PCR; TCRdb keeps in-frame clones, though not all of them. The profile shows approximately 440,000 clones, around 91% of them singletons. The sequenced sample consisted of PBMCs or T cells enriched from blood (not recorded which). The receptors come from a man younger than 35 who had recovered from COVID-19.

J is TRBJ1-2 and V is TRBV18; 10 nucleotides line up with TRBD1. The ends lost 3 bases at V and 8 bases at J; junction bases unmatched: 6. From germline, CDR1 is KGHSH and CDR2 LQKENI. CDR3 length: 14 residues. Here the CDR3 reads CASSPLGQGMGYTF. CDR3 nucleotide sequence: TGTGCCAGCTCACCTCTGGGACAGGGGATGGGCTACACCTTC.

The genes are TRBV30 and TRBJ1-5; D is undetermined. Trimming took 1 base from V and 2 from J, leaving 12 bases between them. CDR3 size: 15 residues. Per germline, CDR1 GTSNPN and CDR2 SVGIG (reference sequence). The CDR3 sequence: CAWSGEGLGNQPQHF. The CDR3 coding sequence is TGTGCCTGGAGTGGGGAGGGTTTAGGCAATCAGCCCCAGCATTTT.

V usage is TRBV12-3 or TRBV12-4 and J usage is TRBJ1-1; TRBD1 might be the D (5 bases). The CDR3 totals 13 residues. Trimming shortened V by 6 bases and J by 11 bases, and 19 bases separated the two germline ends. The CDR3 sequence: CASSPGLSIEAFF. CDR3 DNA sequence: TGTGCCAGCAGCCCGGGACTTTCCATAGAGGCTTTCTTT.

The chain uses TRBV24-1 and TRBJ1-2, with D perhaps TRBD1 (6 bases). There are 14 residues in the CDR3. Germline V gene lookup returns CDR1 KGHDR and CDR2 SFDVKD. With 9 bases removed from V and 6 bases from J, the gap between germline ends came to 19 bases. The CDR3 sequence is CATSEGGYRNGYTF. The DNA of the CDR3 is TGTGCCACCTCCGAGGGGGGGTATAGGAATGGCTACACCTTC.

The rearrangement links TRBV27 to TRBJ2-3; 11 bases are shared with TRBD2. Germline V gene data show CDR1 as MNHEY and CDR2 as SMNVEV (reference sequence). The CDR3 is 15 residues long. V lost 4 bases to trimming and J lost 5 bases; unmatched junction nucleotides: 5. The CDR3 here is CASSWRLAGQDTQYF. CDR3 DNA: TGTGCCAGCAGTTGGCGACTAGCGGGACAAGATACGCAGTATTTT.

This chain uses TRBV6-5 with TRBJ2-7, with D unclear. The ends were cut back, 7 bases at V and 7 bases at J, with 20 bases in the middle. The CDR3 is 14 residues long. The V gene's germline CDR1 is MNHEY and CDR2 SVGAGI. The CDR3 is CASKKTRSDLEQYF. The CDR3 nucleotides are TGTGCCAGCAAAAAGACTCGATCGGATTTGGAGCAGTACTTC.

V gene TRBV2 combines with J gene TRBJ2-7; 12 bases are shared with TRBD2. The CDR3 consists of 16 residues. The J segment lost 0 bases and the V segment lost 6 bases, leaving 6 bases of the junction unmatched. The V gene's germline CDR1 is SNHLY and CDR2 FYNNEI. This chain's CDR3 is CASRYTSGGPSYEQYF. CDR3 in DNA: TGTGCCAGCAGGTACACTAGCGGGGGGCCCTCCTACGAGCAGTACTTC. Together with reference TRBV2 and TRBJ2-7, the CDR3 gives the full variable domain: EPEVTQTPSHQVTQMGQEVILRCVPISNHLYFYWYRQILGQKVEFLVSFYNNEISEKSEIFDDQFSVERPDGSNFTLKIRSTKLEDSAMYFCASRYTSGGPSYEQYFGPGTRLTVT.

The V and J genes are TRBV28 and TRBJ2-7, with 9 bases matching TRBD2. CDR3 size: 16 residues. Looked up from germline, CDR1 is MDHEN and CDR2 is SYDVKM. V lost 3 bases and J lost 0; bases outside the gene matches: 6. The CDR3 DNA reads TGTGCCAGCAGTTTTCACCTAGCGGGACTCTCCTACGAGCAGTACTTC. The encoded protein is CASSFHLAGLSYEQYF.

Here the CDR3 DNA reads TGTGCCAGCTCACCCCTGGGCGGGACAGGGATTTTCGACACCATATATTTT. This encodes CASSPLGGTGIFDTIYF. The chain couples TRBV18 to TRBJ1-3; 9 bases are a match to TRBD1. The ends lost 3 bases at V and 8 bases at J; junction bases unmatched: 14. Germline loops: CDR1 KGHSH, CDR2 LQKENI. The CDR3 sequence is 17 residues long.

The CDR3 is CASSQTPGQREKLFF. CDR3 bases: TGCGCCAGCAGCCAGACCCCGGGACAGCGTGAAAAACTGTTTTTT. The chain carries TRBV4-1 and TRBJ1-4; TRBD1 matches at 7 bases. In germline, CDR1 is MGHRA, CDR2 YSYEKL. V was pared by 3 bases and J by 7 bases, with 8 bases of the junction left unmatched. The CDR3 is 15 residues long.

V gene TRBV5-1 combines with J gene TRBJ1-1; 9 bases map to TRBD1. Germline CDR1 SGHRS, CDR2 YFSETQ. With V trimmed by 4 bases and J by 3 bases, 10 bases remained unmatched. The CDR3 is made up of 16 amino acids. CDR3: CASSLGTGYGDTEAFF. DNA of the CDR3: TGCGCCAGCAGCCTGGGGACAGGGTATGGCGACACTGAAGCTTTCTTT.

The chain uses TRBV11-2 and TRBJ2-1; tentative D call: TRBD1 (5 bases). This CDR3 has 17 residues. Germline V gene data show CDR1 as SGHAT and CDR2 as FQNNGV. V was shortened by 4 bases and J by 6 bases, with 22 bases between the two germline ends. For the CDR3, the DNA is TGTGCCAGCAGCTCAACTCACAGGCTTCATTATTTCAATGAGCAGTTCTTC. Amino acids: CASSSTHRLHYFNEQFF.

This chain joins TRBV9 and TRBJ1-1; D is possibly TRBD1 (6 bases). The CDR3 is 18 amino acids. Germline V gives CDR1 SGDLS, CDR2 YYNGEE. Trimming removed 2 bases from V and 1 base from J, with 21 bases in between. The chain's CDR3 is CASSVYPTYRDRNTEAFF. The CDR3 DNA follows: TGTGCCAGCAGCGTTTACCCCACGTACAGGGACCGGAACACTGAAGCTTTCTTT.

The V gene is TRBV27, the J gene TRBJ2-3; 16 bases are a match to TRBD2. Germline-derived CDR1 and CDR2 are MNHEY and SMNVEV (reference sequence). This CDR3 spans 18 amino acids. Trimming at V came to 3 bases and at J to 6 bases, leaving 9 bases not matched to a gene. The CDR3 reads CASSLAGLAGGPIDTQYF. Here the CDR3 DNA reads TGTGCCAGCAGTTTGGCGGGACTAGCGGGAGGGCCTATTGATACGCAGTATTTT.

DNA of the CDR3: TGTGCCTGGAACCTCGGGACAGGGCCTAATTCACCCCTCCACTTT. Its translation is CAWNLGTGPNSPLHF. V is TRBV30 and J is TRBJ1-6; TRBD1 matches 9 bases. Germline V gives CDR1 GTSNPN, CDR2 SVGIG (reference sequence). The V segment lost 4 bases and the J segment 6 bases; nucleotides outside the gene matches: 7. The CDR3 runs 15 residues. Full variable domain (outside the CDR3, taken from reference TRBV30 and TRBJ1-6): SQTIHQWPATLVQPVGSPLSLECTVEGTSNPNLYWYRQAAGRGLQLLFYSVGIGQISSEVPQNLSASRPQDRQFILSSKKLLLSDSGFYLCAWNLGTGPNSPLHFGNGTRLTVT.

The CDR3 DNA is TGTGCCAGCAGCACGGACAGAAAAGAGACCCAGTACTTC. Translation gives CASSTDRKETQYF. V gene TRBV7-3 combines with J gene TRBJ2-5, with a tentative D call TRBD1 (6 bases). The germline V gene has CDR1 SGHTA and CDR2 FQGTGA. The CDR3 sequence is 13 residues long. Deletions cut 5 bases from V and 3 bases from J, with 10 bases between. Full variable domain (rest looked up from reference TRBV7-3 and TRBJ2-5): GAGVSQTPSNKVTEKGKYVELRCDPISGHTALYWYRQSLGQGPEFLIYFQGTGAADDSGLPNDRFFAVRPEGSVSTLKIQRTERGDSAVYLCASSTDRKETQYFGPGTRLLVL.

The J gene is TRBJ1-2, the V gene TRBV6-5, with a possible D match to TRBD1 (6 bases). V was clipped by 0 bases and J by 8 bases, with 16 bases between them. The CDR3 contains 15 residues. CDR1 is MNHEY and CDR2 is SVGAGI in the germline V gene. The CDR3 protein is CASSYSGGASRGYTF. CDR3 sequence (DNA): TGTGCCAGCAGTTACTCGGGGGGGGCCTCGAGGGGCTACACCTTC.

The CDR3 here is CASSPSLYTEAFF. In DNA, the CDR3 is TGTGCCAGCAGCCCATCACTGTATACTGAAGCTTTCTTT. V is TRBV9 and J is TRBJ1-1; D is unresolved. The CDR3 covers 13 residues. Germline loops: CDR1 SGDLS, CDR2 YYNGEE. The ends were cut back, 4 bases at V and 5 bases at J, with 12 bases in the middle.

CDR3 DNA sequence: TGTGCCAGCAGCCACCGACAGGGTGACACTGAAGCTTTCTTT. This gives the protein CASSHRQGDTEAFF. The chain combines TRBV7-8 with TRBJ1-1, with TRBD1 identical over 7 bases. Trimming removed 5 bases from V and 3 bases from J; junction bases left unmatched: 6. The CDR3 covers 14 residues. Germline V gene sequence: CDR1 SGHVS, CDR2 FQNEAQ.

This clone was counted between two and nine times. V usage is TRBV18 and J usage is TRBJ2-2, with 8 bases fitting TRBD2. Germline assignment: CDR1 KGHSH and CDR2 LQKENI. The CDR3 is 14 residues long. Trimming took 5 bases from V and 5 from J; bases not matched to a gene: 4. CDR3 region: CASSSIAGTGELFF. The CDR3 coding sequence is TGTGCCAGCTCATCAATAGCGGGGACCGGGGAGCTGTTTTTT.

The rearrangement uses TRBV24-1 and TRBJ2-1; 8 nucleotides agree with TRBD1. CDR3 size: 16 residues. Germline V CDR1 and CDR2: KGHDR, SFDVKD. J lost 5 bases, V lost 7 bases, and 12 bases had no gene match. The CDR3 DNA sequence: TGTGCCACCAGCGCAGGGGGCGGCTCGCATAACAATGAGCAGTTCTTC. It translates to CATSAGGGSHNNEQFF.

The chain links TRBV7-8 to TRBJ1-6; 8 bases fit TRBD1. Germline CDR1 reads SGHVS; CDR2 reads FQNEAQ. CDR3 length: 15 residues. The trim removed 5 bases at V and 4 bases at J, leaving 4 bases unmatched. The CDR3 DNA reads as TGTGCCAGCAGCCTACACAGGGGGTATAATTCACCCCTCCACTTT. This codes for CASSLHRGYNSPLHF.

This sequence joins TRBV19 and TRBJ1-3; possibly TRBD1 for D (5 bases). CDR1 LNHDA and CDR2 SQIVND come from the germline V gene (reference sequence). This CDR3 contains 14 residues. The V end was cut by 5 bases, the J end by 2 bases, with 10 bases between. The CDR3 here is CASSRDRPGNTIYF. The DNA of the CDR3 is TGTGCCAGTAGTCGCGACAGACCTGGAAACACCATATATTTT.

This chain links TRBV6-2 or TRBV6-3 with TRBJ2-1; 13 bases are a match to TRBD2. This CDR3 region has 14 residues. V was pared by 4 bases and J by 9 bases, with 3 bases of the junction left unmatched. Germline lookup yields CDR1 MNHEY and CDR2 SVGEGT. CDR3 sequence (DNA): TGTGCCAGCAGTTTCCGGACTAGCGGGGGTGAGCAGTTCTTC. Translation gives CASSFRTSGGEQFF.

This clone was counted once. The chain couples TRBV7-8 to TRBJ2-7, with 9 bases identical to TRBD2. After removal of 4 bases from V and 6 bases from J, the junction contained 7 bases not matched to a gene. Per germline, CDR1 SGHVS and CDR2 FQNEAQ. This CDR3 region has 14 residues. CDR3 loop: CASSSSGLALEQYF. The CDR3 nucleotides read TGTGCCAGCAGCTCCTCGGGACTAGCTCTCGAGCAGTACTTC.

This clone has just one count. The chain has TRBV27 and TRBJ2-1; 7 positions agree with TRBD2. The CDR3 contains 17 residues. Germline V gene data show CDR1 as MNHEY and CDR2 as SMNVEV (reference sequence). V shed 6 bases and J 4 bases; nucleotides not matched to a gene: 15. This CDR3 reads CASRQTPLAVVYNEQFF. DNA of the CDR3: TGTGCCAGCAGGCAAACTCCTCTAGCGGTAGTGTACAATGAGCAGTTCTTC.

V is TRBV18 and J is TRBJ2-5; 15 nucleotides agree with TRBD2. The CDR3 totals 16 residues. V shed 3 bases, J shed 2 bases, and the junction held 1 base outside the gene matches. CDR1 and CDR2 from the germline V gene are KGHSH and LQKENI. The CDR3 bases are TGTGCCAGCTCACCGGGACTAGCGGGGGGTCAAGAGACCCAGTACTTC. Its protein product is CASSPGLAGGQETQYF.

The chain carries TRBV6-1 and TRBJ1-2; the D gene is possibly TRBD1 (6 bases). Per germline, CDR1 MNHNS and CDR2 SASEGT. This CDR3 has 13 residues. V lost 2 bases and J 6 bases, leaving 10 bases between the germline ends. The CDR3 loop is CASSENRVDGYTF. The DNA for the CDR3 is TGTGCCAGCAGTGAAAACAGGGTTGATGGCTACACCTTC.